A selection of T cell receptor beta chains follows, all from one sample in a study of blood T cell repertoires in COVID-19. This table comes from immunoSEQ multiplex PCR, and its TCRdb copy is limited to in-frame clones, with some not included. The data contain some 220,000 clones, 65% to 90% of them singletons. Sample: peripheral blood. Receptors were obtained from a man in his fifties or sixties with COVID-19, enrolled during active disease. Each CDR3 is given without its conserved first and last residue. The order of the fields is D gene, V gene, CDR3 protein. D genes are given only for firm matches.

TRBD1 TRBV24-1 ATSAQQGASGYT
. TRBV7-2 ASSSSVYTPGETQY
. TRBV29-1 SVEAQGFGEQF
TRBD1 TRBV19 ASSPRDRGIGEQF
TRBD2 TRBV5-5 ASSFTSGKETQY
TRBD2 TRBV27 ASSLYLAGLHERTGELF
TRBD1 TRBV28 ASSYRLGTGASSGANVLT
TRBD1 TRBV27 ASSIGTEPDTQY
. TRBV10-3 AISEGLGTSSEAF
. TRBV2 AGGRGLNTDTQY
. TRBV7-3 ASSFRGSETQY
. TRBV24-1 ATSDPGGSNYGYT
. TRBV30 AWRKTRWAF
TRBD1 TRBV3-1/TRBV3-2 ASSQDRGRYGYT
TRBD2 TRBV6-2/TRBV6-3 ASSYERGVLETQY
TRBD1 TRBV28 ASRRTGGTTNEKLF
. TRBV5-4 ASSPGGLSYNEQF
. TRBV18 ASSPARGYGNTIY
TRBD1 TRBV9 ASSVGGQGRYEQY
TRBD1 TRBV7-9 ATRDRGTGELF
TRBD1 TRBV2 ASTRGTGGRDTQY
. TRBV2 ASSQYQETQY
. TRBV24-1 ATSATSSYNEQF
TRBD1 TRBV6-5 ASSYLGQGNPDTQY
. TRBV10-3 AISESRVTGLVQETQY
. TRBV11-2 ASSLDGLTDTQY
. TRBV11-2 ASSLGTDQETQY
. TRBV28 ASKGRHSTDTQY
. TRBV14 ASSQDRGSQTQY
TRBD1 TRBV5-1 ASSYDRGSEQF
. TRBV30 AWRTRQSSSYNSPLH
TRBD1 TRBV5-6 ASSLGQVRYEQY
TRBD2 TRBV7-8 ASSQRDYTDTQY
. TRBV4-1 ASSQGQSSTNEKLF
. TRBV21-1 ASSKETPCSYNSPLH
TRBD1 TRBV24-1 ATSEPGTGARETQY
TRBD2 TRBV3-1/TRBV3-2 ASTPSGGAGNIQY
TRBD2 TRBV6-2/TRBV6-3 ASSRLAGSAGELF
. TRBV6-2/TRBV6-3 ASSYPGRGNSPLH
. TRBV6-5 ASTMARGLGEAF
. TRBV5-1 ASSLDRNNSPLH
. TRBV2 ASTKPGQGTSYEQY